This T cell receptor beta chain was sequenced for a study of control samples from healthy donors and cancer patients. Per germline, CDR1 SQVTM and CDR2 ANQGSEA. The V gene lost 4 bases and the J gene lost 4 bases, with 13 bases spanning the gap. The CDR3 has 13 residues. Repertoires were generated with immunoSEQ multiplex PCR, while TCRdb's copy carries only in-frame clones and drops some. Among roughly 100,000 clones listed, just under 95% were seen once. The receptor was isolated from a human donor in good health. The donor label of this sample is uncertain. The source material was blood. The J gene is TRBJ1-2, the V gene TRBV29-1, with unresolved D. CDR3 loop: CSVVLEDGYGYTF. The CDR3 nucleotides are TGCAGCGTTGTTTTGGAGGACGGCTATGGCTACACCTTC.